The 17 T cell receptor beta chains reported below all come from one sample, sequenced in a study of blood T cell repertoires in COVID-19. Using immunoSEQ multiplex PCR, the repertoire was profiled, and TCRdb retains in-frame clones only, with some absent. Altogether 250,000 to 300,000 clones are present, around nine tenths being singletons, with the ten largest covering approximately 2%. The sequenced sample consisted of PBMCs or T cells enriched from blood (not recorded which). Receptors were obtained from a woman aged 55-70 years who had recovered from COVID-19.

This clone was seen once. The CDR3 coding sequence is TGTGCCAGCAGTTCACGTACAGGGGAGCGGCAGCCCCAGCATTTT. Amino acid sequence: CASSSRTGERQPQHF. The chain employs TRBV6-6 and TRBJ1-5, with 7 bases that match TRBD1. V shed 4 bases and J 7 bases; nucleotides not matched to a gene: 10. This CDR3 contains 15 residues. Germline V CDR1 and CDR2: MNHNY, SVGAGI (reference sequence).

The chain carries TRBV7-2 and TRBJ1-1; D ambiguous. V was trimmed by 1 base and J by 10 bases, leaving 13 bases between them. The length of the CDR3 is 13 residues. Germline lookup yields CDR1 SGHTA and CDR2 FQGNSA. CDR3 amino acids: CASSLVQPPLAFF. The CDR3 DNA sequence: TGTGCCAGCAGCTTAGTACAGCCCCCGTTAGCTTTCTTT.

The chain uses TRBV18 and TRBJ1-3; D is unclear. The V gene lost 3 bases and the J gene lost 0 bases, with 9 bases spanning the gap. Germline V gene sequence: CDR1 KGHSH, CDR2 LQKENI. This CDR3 is 15 amino acids long. The CDR3 sequence is CASSPDRLSGNTIYF. The CDR3 nucleotides read TGTGCCAGCTCACCTGACCGACTCTCTGGAAACACCATATATTTT.

The rearrangement joins TRBV30 to TRBJ1-1; D is unclear. Germline V lookup: CDR1 GTSNPN, CDR2 SVGIG (reference sequence). The CDR3 loop spans 13 amino acids. Deletions cut 2 bases from V and 5 bases from J, with 12 bases between. CDR3 sequence (DNA): TGTGCCTGGAGTTCTCCGGGATTGACTGAAGCTTTCTTT. Translated: CAWSSPGLTEAFF.

The chain couples TRBV19 to TRBJ1-1; D remains ambiguous. Germline assignment: CDR1 LNHDA and CDR2 SQIVND (reference sequence). The CDR3 is 14 residues long. Trimming shortened V by 4 bases and J by 1 base, and 10 bases separated the two germline ends. The chain's CDR3 is CASSKKTENTEAFF. The CDR3 DNA reads TGTGCCAGTAGTAAGAAAACAGAGAACACTGAAGCTTTCTTT.

V is TRBV18 and J is TRBJ2-3; possibly TRBD2 for D (6 bases). Germline lookup yields CDR1 KGHSH and CDR2 LQKENI. V shed 4 bases and J shed 3 bases, with 14 bases lying between them. CDR3 size: 15 residues. The CDR3 sequence is CASSLRGIGTDTQYF. The DNA of the CDR3 is TGTGCCAGCTCACTACGGGGGATTGGGACAGATACGCAGTATTTT.

This clone is a singleton in its sample. The chain is built from TRBV2 and TRBJ2-1; 11 bases align to TRBD1. The CDR3 totals 16 residues. J was trimmed by 4 bases and V by 2 bases; bases with no gene match: 4. The V gene's germline CDR1 is SNHLY and CDR2 FYNNEI. The CDR3 nucleotides are TGTGCCAGCAGTGAACAGGGGACAGGGGGATACAATGAGCAGTTCTTC. Protein product: CASSEQGTGGYNEQFF.

The J gene is TRBJ2-5, the V gene TRBV28, with D perhaps matching TRBD2 (5 bases). Germline lookup yields CDR1 MDHEN and CDR2 SYDVKM. This CDR3 contains 13 residues. CDR3 residues: CATNTLWPETQYF. In DNA form, the CDR3 reads TGTGCGACTAATACCTTATGGCCAGAGACCCAGTACTTC.

V and J are TRBV24-1 and TRBJ2-1; a weak D match, TRBD2 (5 bases). V was clipped by 1 base and J by 6 bases, with 9 bases between them. The CDR3 is made up of 14 amino acids. The germline V gene has CDR1 KGHDR and CDR2 SFDVKD. The CDR3 is CATSDLLDRNEQFF. CDR3 bases: TGTGCCACCAGTGATTTACTAGATCGCAATGAGCAGTTCTTC.

This clone came up a few times. The V call is TRBV7-6, the J call TRBJ1-5; no definite D call. In germline, CDR1 is SGHVS, CDR2 FNYEAQ. The CDR3 is 16 residues long. Trimming removed 5 bases at V and 1 base at J, with 15 bases between. CDR3: CASSITYPVSNQPQHF. The CDR3 coding sequence is TGTGCCAGCAGCATTACGTATCCGGTGAGCAATCAGCCCCAGCATTTT.

V usage is TRBV7-9 and J usage is TRBJ2-1; D unclear. Germline V CDR1 and CDR2: SEHNR, FQNEAQ (reference sequence). V was clipped by 5 bases and J by 4 bases, with 9 bases between them. This CDR3 region has 13 residues. In nucleotides, the CDR3 is TGTGCCAGCAGCCAGACACCTTACAATGAGCAGTTCTTC. This gives the protein CASSQTPYNEQFF.

The rearrangement joins TRBV6-1 to TRBJ1-5; no definite D call. The germline CDR1 and CDR2 sequences are MNHNS and SASEGT. V dropped 1 base and J dropped 0 bases, with 13 bases sitting between them. The CDR3 contains 17 residues. For the CDR3, the DNA is TGTGCCAGCAGTGAAGGACCGGGAAGTTATAGCAATCAGCCCCAGCATTTT. Translation: CASSEGPGSYSNQPQHF.

The rearrangement links TRBV18 to TRBJ2-3; 10 bases agree with TRBD2. J gave up 4 bases and V 0 bases, and 7 bases lay outside the gene matches. The CDR3 runs 17 residues. Germline V gene lookup returns CDR1 KGHSH and CDR2 LQKENI. CDR3 in DNA: TGTGCCAGCTCACCACCTATAGCGGGAGGTTTTGCAGATACGCAGTATTTT. It specifies CASSPPIAGGFADTQYF.

This rearrangement joins TRBV20-1 to TRBJ2-7; 7 nucleotides align to TRBD2. J gave up 1 base and V 3 bases, and 3 bases lay outside the gene matches. The germline V gene encodes CDR1 DFQATT and CDR2 SNEGSKA (reference sequence). The CDR3 totals 13 residues. The CDR3 here is CSASAGRSYEQYF. As DNA, the CDR3 is TGCAGTGCTAGTGCCGGGAGGTCCTACGAGCAGTACTTC.

V and J are TRBV6-5 and TRBJ1-3; D ambiguous. V was pared by 7 bases and J by 1 base, with 5 bases between. Looked up from germline, CDR1 is MNHEY and CDR2 is SVGAGI. The CDR3 contains 12 residues. CDR3 in DNA: TGTGCCAGCAAATCGTCTGGAAACACCATATATTTT. As protein: CASKSSGNTIYF.

The V call is TRBV9, the J call TRBJ2-1; 11 bases are shared with TRBD2. V lost 2 bases, J lost 4 bases, and 5 bases stayed unmatched. Looked up from germline, CDR1 is SGDLS and CDR2 is YYNGEE. The CDR3 loop spans 16 amino acids. CDR3 DNA sequence: TGTGCCAGCAGCGTCGGACTAGCGGGCAGATACAATGAGCAGTTCTTC. This sequence encodes CASSVGLAGRYNEQFF.

The V gene is TRBV5-4, the J gene TRBJ1-1; D might be TRBD1 (5 bases). Trimming took 4 bases from V and 1 from J, leaving 14 bases between them. CDR3 length: 15 amino acids. Germline values: CDR1 SGHNT, CDR2 YYREEE (reference sequence). Here the CDR3 DNA reads TGTGCCAGCAGCCCGAATCCGACAGAGAACACTGAAGCTTTCTTT. Protein: CASSPNPTENTEAFF.